These T cell receptor beta chains were read from a single sample in a study of T cells in Graves' hyperthyroidism and ophthalmopathy. One entry per CDR3 protein results from TCRdb running MiXCR on the multiplex PCR reads. This table holds roughly 600,000 distinct CDR3 sequences, roughly 15% found once. Sequencing used blood. All receptors come from a woman between 50 and 59 years old with Graves' ophthalmopathy. The conserved cysteine and the conserved F or W are not part of the CDR3 here. The D gene is left open where the match is weak.

SVESGGIAKNIQY	.	TRBV29-1	TRBJ2-4
ASSFGLAGGGETQY	TRBD2	TRBV7-9	TRBJ2-5
ATRDRGSRPQETQY	TRBD1	TRBV27	TRBJ2-5
ASSGLAGGAGLEQY	TRBD2	TRBV7-9	TRBJ2-7
ASSPPGLENTGELF	TRBD2	TRBV18	TRBJ2-2
ASDRDRGKSQPQH	TRBD1	TRBV2	TRBJ1-5
ASSLLGSLNTGELF	.	TRBV27	TRBJ2-2
ASSPPGGRNNEQF	.	TRBV7-2	TRBJ2-1
AWSVRGNGELF	.	TRBV30	TRBJ2-2
SVEKGVDRAWNTEAF	TRBD1	TRBV29-1	TRBJ1-1
ATSGPGGQGNEKLF	TRBD1	TRBV15	TRBJ1-4
ASRGTGANNEQF	TRBD1	TRBV5-1	TRBJ2-1
ASSLVVAGVVFRGTDTQY	TRBD2	TRBV5-1	TRBJ2-3
ATSREMAGGSPLH	TRBD1	TRBV15	TRBJ1-6
ASSRDTLSYEQY	.	TRBV19	TRBJ2-7
ATSRRQGEKHTQY	TRBD1	TRBV15	TRBJ2-3
ASSLEPPVSGNTIY	.	TRBV11-2	TRBJ1-3
ASGSGGIGTQY	TRBD2	TRBV3-1	TRBJ2-5
ASSYVGAISGANVLT	.	TRBV6-2/TRBV6-3	TRBJ2-6
ASSKGPEGNQPQH	.	TRBV5-1	TRBJ1-5
ASSPPGRGWRETQY	TRBD2	TRBV28	TRBJ2-5
ASSETPPSLVWYGELF	.	TRBV12-3/TRBV12-4	TRBJ2-2
ASSFDPGQGRETQY	TRBD1	TRBV7-9	TRBJ2-5
ASSENPGQYGYT	.	TRBV6-1	TRBJ1-2
ASGLVTGALGNPEAF	.	TRBV12-5	TRBJ1-1
ASSFSGLPIQF	.	TRBV12-3/TRBV12-4	TRBJ2-1
ASSYRDGGYEQY	.	TRBV7-2	TRBJ2-7
ASSRLAGPNEQF	TRBD2	TRBV3-1	TRBJ2-1
ASQTGVSQPQH	TRBD1	TRBV6-1	TRBJ1-5
SASTGQDKNIQY	TRBD1	TRBV20-1	TRBJ2-4
ASSLLLATDTQY	.	TRBV6-1	TRBJ2-3
ASSQDTSADYEQY	TRBD2	TRBV4-3	TRBJ2-7
ASSYRGSRELAKNIQY	.	TRBV6-6	TRBJ2-4
ASSEYIRIGGNEQF	.	TRBV25-1	TRBJ2-1
ASSWGTSDQETQY	TRBD2	TRBV5-6	TRBJ2-5
ASSQTIGAEGYQPQH	.	TRBV18	TRBJ1-5
ASSVDRTHRNNSPLH	.	TRBV7-8	TRBJ1-6
ATSESSSYNEQF	.	TRBV24-1	TRBJ2-1
ASSPSNSVNTGELF	.	TRBV7-8	TRBJ2-2
ASSQEGAGLIYEQY	.	TRBV4-3	TRBJ2-7
SARDRMNTEAF	.	TRBV20-1	TRBJ1-1
ASRNSGQGNEKLF	TRBD1	TRBV12-3/TRBV12-4	TRBJ1-4
AISGQGYDTQY	TRBD1	TRBV10-3	TRBJ2-3
AWSVHLPISYNEQF	.	TRBV30	TRBJ2-1
ASSPSQINNSPLH	.	TRBV18	TRBJ1-6
ASSLLEREQF	.	TRBV28	TRBJ2-1
ASSLLSLHRLH	.	TRBV5-6	TRBJ1-6
ASRHTYRDGPYNEQF	.	TRBV28	TRBJ2-1
ASSLDWPSYNEQF	.	TRBV11-2	TRBJ2-1
ASSFPRGQRYEQY	TRBD1	TRBV6-9	TRBJ2-7
ASSQLLGTNQETQY	TRBD2	TRBV14	TRBJ2-5
ASSLEGVRDEQF	.	TRBV7-9	TRBJ2-1